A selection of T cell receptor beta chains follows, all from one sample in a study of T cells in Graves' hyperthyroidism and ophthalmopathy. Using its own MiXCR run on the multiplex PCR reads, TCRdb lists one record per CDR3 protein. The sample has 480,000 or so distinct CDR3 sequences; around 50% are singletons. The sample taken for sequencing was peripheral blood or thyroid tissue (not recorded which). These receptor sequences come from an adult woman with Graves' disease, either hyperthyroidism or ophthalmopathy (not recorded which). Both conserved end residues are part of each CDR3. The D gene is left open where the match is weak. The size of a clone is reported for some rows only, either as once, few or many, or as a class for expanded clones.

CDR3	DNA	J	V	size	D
CASSLAAETQYF	TGTGCCAGCAGCTTAGCAGCAGAGACCCAGTACTTC	TRBJ2-5	TRBV7-9	many	-
CATSDIYTYEQYF	TGTGCCACCAGTGACATATATACCTACGAGCAGTACTTC	TRBJ2-7	TRBV24-1	few	-
CASSSVMDSPSFKQYF	TGTGCCAGTAGCTCGGTCATGGACAGCCCTAGTTTCAAGCAGTACTTC	TRBJ2-7	TRBV19	many	-
CASSPTVSSYNSPLHF	TGTGCCAGTAGCCCGACGGTGAGCTCCTATAATTCACCCCTCCACTTT	TRBJ1-6	TRBV19	-	-
CASSAGTGGSGYTF	TGCGCCAGCAGTGCAGGGACAGGGGGCTCTGGCTACACCTTC	TRBJ1-2	TRBV10-1	-	TRBD1
CASSGPTSNQPQHF	TGTGCCAGCAGCGGACCGACTAGCAATCAGCCCCAGCATTTT	TRBJ1-5	TRBV9	many	-
CSVMALPGANVLTF	TGCAGCGTTATGGCTCTACCTGGGGCCAACGTCCTGACTTTC	TRBJ2-6	TRBV29-1	-	-
CASSLGLAGIEQYF	TGTGCCAGCAGCTTAGGACTAGCGGGAATCGAGCAGTACTTC	TRBJ2-7	TRBV7-2	many	TRBD2
CATSSVRGEPQHF	TGTGCCACCAGCAGCGTCAGGGGTGAGCCCCAGCATTTT	TRBJ1-5	TRBV15	few	-
CASSPDWGQPQHF	TGTGCCAGCAGTCCGGACTGGGGTCAGCCCCAGCATTTT	TRBJ1-5	TRBV6-1	many	-
CSVASGTEKGPQHF	TGCAGCGTTGCTTCTGGGACAGAGAAAGGGCCCCAGCATTTT	TRBJ1-5	TRBV29-1	-	TRBD1
CSVARGRGDTQYF	TGCAGCGTTGCCAGGGGGCGGGGAGATACGCAGTATTTT	TRBJ2-3	TRBV29-1	-	TRBD1
CASSVGRTVPMNTEAFF	TGTGCCAGCAGTGTTGGTAGGACGGTACCGATGAACACTGAAGCTTTCTTT	TRBJ1-1	TRBV9	-	-
CATSRDGPSRTGYYKQYF	TGTGCCACCAGCAGAGATGGTCCGTCCCGGACAGGGTACTACAAGCAGTACTTC	TRBJ2-7	TRBV15	-	TRBD1
CSVEDLSSGYNEQFF	TGCAGCGTTGAAGATCTGTCTAGCGGATACAATGAGCAGTTCTTC	TRBJ2-1	TRBV29-1	-	TRBD2
CASSLSPTGDEQYF	TGTGCCAGCAGTTTATCGCCGACAGGGGACGAGCAGTACTTC	TRBJ2-7	TRBV27	-	TRBD1
CATSPRQGAYGYTF	TGTGCCACCAGCCCCCGGCAGGGGGCCTATGGCTACACCTTC	TRBJ1-2	TRBV15	many	TRBD1
CSLSGDPSYEQYF	TGCAGTTTATCAGGGGACCCCTCCTACGAGCAGTACTTC	TRBJ2-7	TRBV29-1	once	-